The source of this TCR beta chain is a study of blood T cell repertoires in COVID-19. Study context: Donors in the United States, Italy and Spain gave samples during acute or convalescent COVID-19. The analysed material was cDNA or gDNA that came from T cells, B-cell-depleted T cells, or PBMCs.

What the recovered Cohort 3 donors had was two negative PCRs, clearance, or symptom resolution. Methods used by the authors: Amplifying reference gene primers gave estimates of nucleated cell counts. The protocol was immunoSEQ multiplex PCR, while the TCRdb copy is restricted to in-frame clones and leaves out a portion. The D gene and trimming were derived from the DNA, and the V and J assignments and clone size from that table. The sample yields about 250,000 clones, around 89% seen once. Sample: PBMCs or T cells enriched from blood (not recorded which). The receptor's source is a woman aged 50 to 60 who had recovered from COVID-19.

The DNA for the CDR3 is TGTGCCAGCAGCCCACGAACTGGGGCAGTGGGGACCGGGGAGCTGTTTTTT. Its translation is CASSPRTGAVGTGELFF. This chain uses TRBV7-6 with TRBJ2-2; a possible D gene is TRBD1 (5 bases). Germline V gene lookup returns CDR1 SGHVS and CDR2 FNYEAQ. CDR3 size: 17 residues. The V end lost 5 bases, the J end lost 5 bases, and 21 bases lay between the germline ends.